This TCR beta chain was sequenced in a study of control samples from healthy donors and cancer patients. Assay: immunoSEQ multiplex PCR; the TCRdb copy retains only in-frame clones and omits some. The table shows 100,000 to 150,000 clones, with more than 90% occurring only once. The sequenced sample consisted of blood. The source of this sequence is a young man in good health.

CDR3 coding DNA: TGTGCCAGCTCACCAAATTTGGGGACTAGTAGCTACGAGCAGTACTTC. As protein: CASSPNLGTSSYEQYF. This chain connects TRBV18 to TRBJ2-7; 8 positions match TRBD2. J gave up 3 bases and V 2 bases, and 9 bases lay outside the gene matches. CDR1 KGHSH and CDR2 LQKENI come from the germline V gene. The CDR3 covers 16 residues.